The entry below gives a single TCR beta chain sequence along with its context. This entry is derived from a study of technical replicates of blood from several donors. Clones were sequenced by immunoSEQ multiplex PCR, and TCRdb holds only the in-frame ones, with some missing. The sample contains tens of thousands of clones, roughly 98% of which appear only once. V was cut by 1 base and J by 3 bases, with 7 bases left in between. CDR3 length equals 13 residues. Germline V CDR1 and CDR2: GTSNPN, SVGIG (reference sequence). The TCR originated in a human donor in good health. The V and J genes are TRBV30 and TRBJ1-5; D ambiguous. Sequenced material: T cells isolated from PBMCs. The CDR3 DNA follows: TGTGCCTGGAGTGGGGGAGACAATCAGCCCCAGCATTTT. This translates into CAWSGGDNQPQHF.